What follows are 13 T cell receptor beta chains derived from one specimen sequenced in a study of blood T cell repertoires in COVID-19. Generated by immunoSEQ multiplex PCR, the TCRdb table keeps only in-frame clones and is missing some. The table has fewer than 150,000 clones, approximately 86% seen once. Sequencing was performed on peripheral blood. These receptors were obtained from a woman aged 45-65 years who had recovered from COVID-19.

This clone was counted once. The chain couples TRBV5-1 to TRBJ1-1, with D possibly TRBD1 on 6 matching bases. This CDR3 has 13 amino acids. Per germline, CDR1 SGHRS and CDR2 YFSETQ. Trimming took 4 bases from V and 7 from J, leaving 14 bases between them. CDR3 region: CASSLGGGNEAFF. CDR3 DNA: TGCGCCAGCAGCCTAGGGGGAGGGAATGAAGCTTTCTTT.

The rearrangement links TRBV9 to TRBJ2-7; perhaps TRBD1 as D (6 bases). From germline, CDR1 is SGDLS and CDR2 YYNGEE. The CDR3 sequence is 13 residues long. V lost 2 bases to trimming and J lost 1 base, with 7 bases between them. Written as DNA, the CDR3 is TGTGCCAGCAGCGTCGGACAGTCCTACGAGCAGTACTTC. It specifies CASSVGQSYEQYF.

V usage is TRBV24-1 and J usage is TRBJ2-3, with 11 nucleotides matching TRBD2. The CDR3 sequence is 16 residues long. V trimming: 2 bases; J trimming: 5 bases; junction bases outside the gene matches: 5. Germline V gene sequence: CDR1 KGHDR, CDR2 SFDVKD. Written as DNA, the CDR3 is TGTGCCACCAGTGATTATACTAGCGGGAGTGGAGATACGCAGTATTTT. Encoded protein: CATSDYTSGSGDTQYF.

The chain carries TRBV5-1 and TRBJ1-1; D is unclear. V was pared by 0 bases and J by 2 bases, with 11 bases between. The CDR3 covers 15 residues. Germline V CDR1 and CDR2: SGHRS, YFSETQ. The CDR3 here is CASSLDRGRNTEAFF. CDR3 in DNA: TGCGCCAGCAGCTTGGATCGGGGAAGAAACACTGAAGCTTTCTTT.

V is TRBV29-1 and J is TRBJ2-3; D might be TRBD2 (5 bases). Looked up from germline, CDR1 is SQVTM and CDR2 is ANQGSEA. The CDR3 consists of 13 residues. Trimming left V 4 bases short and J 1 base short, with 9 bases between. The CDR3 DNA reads TGCAGCGTTGTGAAGGGAGGCACAGATACGCAGTATTTT. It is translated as CSVVKGGTDTQYF.

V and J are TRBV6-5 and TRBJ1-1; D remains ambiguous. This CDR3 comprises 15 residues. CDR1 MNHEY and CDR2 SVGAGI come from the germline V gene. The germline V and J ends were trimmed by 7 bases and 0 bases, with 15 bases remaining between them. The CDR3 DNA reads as TGTGCCAGCAAAAACTCCGGCGGGATGAACACTGAAGCTTTCTTT. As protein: CASKNSGGMNTEAFF.

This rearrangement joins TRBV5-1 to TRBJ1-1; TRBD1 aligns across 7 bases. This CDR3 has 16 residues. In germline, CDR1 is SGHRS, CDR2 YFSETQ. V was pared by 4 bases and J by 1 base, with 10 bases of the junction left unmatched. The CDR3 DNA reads TGCGCCAGCAGCCGGGACAGCGGACTCGCGAACACTGAAGCTTTCTTT. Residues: CASSRDSGLANTEAFF.

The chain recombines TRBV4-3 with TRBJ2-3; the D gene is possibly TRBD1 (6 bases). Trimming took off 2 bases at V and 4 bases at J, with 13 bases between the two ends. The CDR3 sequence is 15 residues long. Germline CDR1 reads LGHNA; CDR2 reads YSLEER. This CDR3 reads CASSQLQGFPDTQYF. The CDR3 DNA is TGCGCCAGCAGCCAATTACAGGGTTTCCCAGATACGCAGTATTTT.

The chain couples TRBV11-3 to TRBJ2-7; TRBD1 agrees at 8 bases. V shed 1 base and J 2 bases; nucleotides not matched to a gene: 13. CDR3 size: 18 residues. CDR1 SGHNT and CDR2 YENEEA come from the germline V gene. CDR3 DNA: TGTGCCAGCAGCTTAGGATTGTGGGCGGACAGGGTTGCCTACGAGCAGTACTTC. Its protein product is CASSLGLWADRVAYEQYF.

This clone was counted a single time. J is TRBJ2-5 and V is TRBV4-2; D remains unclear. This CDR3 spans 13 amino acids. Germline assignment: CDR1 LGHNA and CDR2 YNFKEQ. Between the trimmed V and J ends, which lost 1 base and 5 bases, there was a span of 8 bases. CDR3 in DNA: TGTGCCAGCAGCCAAGGTCGAGGCGAGACCCAGTACTTC. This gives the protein CASSQGRGETQYF.

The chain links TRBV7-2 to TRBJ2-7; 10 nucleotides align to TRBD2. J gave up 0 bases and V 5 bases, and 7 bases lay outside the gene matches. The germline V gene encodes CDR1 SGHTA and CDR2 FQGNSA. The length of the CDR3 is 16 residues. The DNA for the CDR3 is TGTGCCAGCAGCACCTCTAGCGGGAGAAGCTCCTACGAGCAGTACTTC. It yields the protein CASSTSSGRSSYEQYF. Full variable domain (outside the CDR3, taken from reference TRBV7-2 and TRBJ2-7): GAGVSQSPSNKVTEKGKDVELRCDPISGHTALYWYRQSLGQGLEFLIYFQGNSAPDKSGLPSDRFSAERTGGSVSTLTIQRTQQEDSAVYLCASSTSSGRSSYEQYFGPGTRLTVT.

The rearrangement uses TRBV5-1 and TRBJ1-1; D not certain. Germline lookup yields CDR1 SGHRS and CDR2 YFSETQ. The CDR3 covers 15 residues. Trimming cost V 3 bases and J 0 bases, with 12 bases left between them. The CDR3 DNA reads TGCGCCAGCAGCTCGCGACATTCGATGAACACTGAAGCTTTCTTT. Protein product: CASSSRHSMNTEAFF.

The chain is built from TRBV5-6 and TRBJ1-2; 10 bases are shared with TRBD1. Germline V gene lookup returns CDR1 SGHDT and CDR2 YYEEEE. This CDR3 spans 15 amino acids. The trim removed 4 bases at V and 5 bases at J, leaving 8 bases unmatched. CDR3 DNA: TGTGCCAGCAGCCCCCGGGACAGGGGATTTTATGGCTACACCTTC. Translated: CASSPRDRGFYGYTF.